Below are 9 T cell receptor beta chains sequenced from a single sample in a study of blood T cell repertoires in COVID-19. Sequenced by immunoSEQ multiplex PCR; TCRdb stores in-frame clones only, minus some. The sample contains approximately 210,000 clones, around 80% of which appear only once. Source material: peripheral blood. Every receptor here comes from a human donor in a cohort sampled during active COVID-19.

The V call is TRBV3-1 (or the pseudogene TRBV3-2), the J call TRBJ1-1; no definite D call. This CDR3 is 13 amino acids long. V was clipped by 1 base and J by 6 bases, with 9 bases between them. CDR1 is LGHDT and CDR2 is YNNKEL in the germline V gene (reference sequence). The CDR3 nucleotides read TGTGCCAGCAGCCAAGTCAGGCAGTCTGAAGCTTTCTTT. It yields the protein CASSQVRQSEAFF.

The chain links TRBV7-9 to TRBJ2-1; D gene uncertain. The CDR3 loop spans 8 amino acids. With 5 bases removed from V and 12 bases from J, the gap between germline ends came to 2 bases. CDR1 and CDR2 from the germline V gene are SEHNR and FQNEAQ (reference sequence). In DNA, the CDR3 is TGTGCCAGCAGCCTGCAGTTCTTC. It yields the protein CASSLQFF.

This clone was found once. This rearrangement joins TRBV18 to TRBJ1-1; 7 bases are shared with TRBD1. Germline lookup yields CDR1 KGHSH and CDR2 LQKENI. The J segment lost 6 bases and the V segment lost 0 bases, leaving 10 bases of the junction unmatched. The CDR3 runs 16 residues. CDR3 coding DNA: TGTGCCAGCTCACCACCGGTGGGCGACAGGGATGCTGAAGCTTTCTTT. Translating gives CASSPPVGDRDAEAFF. Full variable domain (missing parts from reference TRBV18 and TRBJ1-1): NAGVMQNPRHLVRRRGQEARLRCSPMKGHSHVYWYRQLPEEGLKFMVYLQKENIIDESGMPKERFSAEFPKEGPSILRIQQVVRGDSAAYFCASSPPVGDRDAEAFFGQGTRLTVV.

V is TRBV2 and J is TRBJ2-3, with a possible D match to TRBD1 (5 bases). Germline V gene sequence: CDR1 SNHLY, CDR2 FYNNEI. The length of the CDR3 is 13 residues. The germline V and J ends were trimmed by 2 bases and 4 bases, with 7 bases remaining between them. This CDR3 reads CASSEQGPDTQYF. Here the CDR3 DNA reads TGTGCCAGCAGTGAACAGGGCCCAGATACGCAGTATTTT.

The chain employs TRBV19 and TRBJ1-5; D might be TRBD1 (5 bases). Trimming shortened V by 4 bases and J by 6 bases, and 16 bases separated the two germline ends. Germline CDR1 reads LNHDA; CDR2 reads SQIVND (reference sequence). This CDR3 comprises 15 residues. The CDR3, as DNA: TGTGCCAGTAGTAGGGGCGGGGAGCTAGGTCAGCCCCAGCATTTT. Translation gives CASSRGGELGQPQHF.

The CDR3 here is CASSRHPTGGGQPQHF. CDR3 sequence (DNA): TGTGCCAGCAGTCGACACCCGACAGGGGGCGGTCAGCCCCAGCATTTT. The chain links TRBV28 to TRBJ1-5; 10 nucleotides line up with TRBD1. This CDR3 has 16 amino acids. The V gene end was trimmed by 5 bases and the J gene end by 6 bases; junction bases not matched to a gene: 10. Germline V gene data show CDR1 as MDHEN and CDR2 as SYDVKM. The full variable domain, with the rest looked up from reference TRBV28 and TRBJ1-5, is DVKVTQSSRYLVKRTGEKVFLECVQDMDHENMFWYRQDPGLGLRLIYFSYDVKMKEKGDIPEGYSVSREKKERFSLILESASTNQTSMYLCASSRHPTGGGQPQHFGDGTRLSIL.

This rearrangement joins TRBV7-2 to TRBJ2-3; D is perhaps TRBD1 (6 bases). V lost 5 bases and J 6 bases, leaving 18 bases between the germline ends. The CDR3 sequence is 15 residues long. CDR1 is SGHTA, CDR2 FQGNSA, per germline. The CDR3 sequence: CASSPTGQSRDTQYF. The CDR3 DNA is TGTGCCAGCAGCCCCACGGGACAATCCCGGGATACGCAGTATTTT.

This clone was seen a single time. The chain has TRBV15 and TRBJ2-1, with 8 positions matching TRBD2. This CDR3 is built from 16 residues. Germline V gene lookup returns CDR1 LNHNV and CDR2 YYDKDF (reference sequence). V lost 1 base, J lost 6 bases, and 8 bases stayed unmatched. The DNA for the CDR3 is TGTGCCACCAGCAGAGGGGGGACTAGGGGTTTCAATGAGCAGTTCTTC. Translating it yields CATSRGGTRGFNEQFF.

V is TRBV11-1 and J is TRBJ2-7, with 8 positions matching TRBD2. The V and J ends lost 5 bases and 3 bases, in that order; junction bases with no gene match: 9. Germline CDR1 SGHAT, CDR2 FQDESV (reference sequence). The CDR3 is 15 residues long. CDR3 bases: TGTGCCAGCAGCCTCGGGGCGGGAGGTTTCTACGAGCAGTACTTC. Amino acids: CASSLGAGGFYEQYF.